This T cell receptor (beta chain) was identified in a study of cytomegalovirus exposure and HLA in healthy donors. Findings and caveats of the study: No immune exposure information besides CMV serostatus was available. An assumption of roughly uniform sequencing depth across donors underlay the presence/absence analyses.

The primer mix had 60 Vbeta and 13 Jbeta primers. Only in-frame clones appear in the TCRdb table, and some are missing; sequencing was by immunoSEQ multiplex PCR. This sample contains around 140,000 clones. As regards this clone: Its antigen is undetermined.

The specimen sequenced was PBMCs. The TCR was taken from a man in his late teens or twenties in good health and CMV-seronegative.

This CDR3 reads CASSRGGYSNQPQHF. In DNA, the CDR3 is TGTGCCAGCAGTAGGGGGGGGTATAGCAATCAGCCCCAGCATTTT. The J gene is TRBJ1-5, the V gene TRBV28, with D perhaps matching TRBD1 (6 bases). Germline assignment: CDR1 MDHEN and CDR2 SYDVKM. The CDR3 extends over 15 amino acids. The germline V and J ends were trimmed by 5 bases and 0 bases, with 11 bases remaining between them.